One T cell receptor beta chain is described in this entry. These data come from a study of blood T cell repertoires in COVID-19. Study details: Sample material is recorded as cDNA or gDNA derived from T cells, B-cell-depleted T cells, or PBMCs.

The table came from immunoSEQ multiplex PCR; TCRdb's copy has only in-frame clones and leaves some out. Of 200,000 to 250,000 clones in the sample, approximately 88% were seen once. The V and J ends lost 7 bases and 0 bases respectively, with 13 bases between them. CDR1 and CDR2 from the germline V gene are LNHDA and SQIVND (reference sequence). This CDR3 contains 15 residues. The chain couples TRBV19 to TRBJ1-5; the D gene is possibly TRBD1 (6 bases). Input material: PBMCs or T cells enriched from blood (not recorded which). The TCR comes from a man aged 18-30 years with acute COVID-19. This CDR3 reads CASTAGVFSNQPQHF. In DNA form, the CDR3 reads TGTGCCAGTACAGCAGGGGTTTTTAGCAATCAGCCCCAGCATTTT.